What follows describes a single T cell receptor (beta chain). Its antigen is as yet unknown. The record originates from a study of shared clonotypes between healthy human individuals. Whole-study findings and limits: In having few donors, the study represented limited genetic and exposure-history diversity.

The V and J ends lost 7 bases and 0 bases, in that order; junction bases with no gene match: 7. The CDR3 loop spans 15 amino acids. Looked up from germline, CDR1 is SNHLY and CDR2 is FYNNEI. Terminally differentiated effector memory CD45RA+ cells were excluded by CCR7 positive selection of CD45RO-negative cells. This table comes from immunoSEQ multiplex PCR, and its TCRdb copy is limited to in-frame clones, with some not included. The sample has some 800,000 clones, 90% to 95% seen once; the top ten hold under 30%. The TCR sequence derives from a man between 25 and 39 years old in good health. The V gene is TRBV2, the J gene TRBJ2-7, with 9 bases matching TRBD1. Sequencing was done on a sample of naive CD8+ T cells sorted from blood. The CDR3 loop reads CASTEDRGSSYEQYF. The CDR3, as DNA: TGTGCCAGCACCGAAGACAGGGGGTCCTCCTACGAGCAGTACTTC.